Detailed here is one T cell receptor (beta chain). There are a few counts of this clone. It lacks a known antigen. Base quality data are lacking; no much larger clone is found one base away. This entry comes from a study of T cells in narcolepsy (dated by TCRdb to 2016 to 2019). Looking at the study overall: Healthy control donors were enrolled in the study alongside patients who had narcolepsy type 1 or type 2 (NT1, NT2). The study sought autoreactive T cells targeting hypocretin neuron self-antigens (hypocretin, TRIB2) in narcolepsy patients, using TCR Vbeta sequencing to track clonotypes in blood and CSF.

Counted from cysteine to phenylalanine, this CDR3 has 14 amino acids. Solely the CDR3 DNA is kept, with 42 bases framed from the first base. Trimming leaves V shorter by 6 bases and J shorter by 6 bases, with the junction holding 8 bases beyond the gene matches. CDR1 and CDR2 are read off the germline V gene as SNHLY and FYNNEI. Library preparation employed the immunoSEQ multiplex PCR assay. In its TCRdb copy, this immuneACCESS table keeps in-frame sequences only and misses some clones. Where compared with another copy, unresolved V genes explain less than half of these, and the others have no known cause. The sample data list about 40,000 clones, and about 91% of these were observed just once. The ten largest clones capture under 1.5% of the sample. What the research found in general, with its limitations: According to the report, autoreactive clonotypes were detected serially in the blood of the same patients and of different patients, but not in healthy controls. Numbers of sequenced blood memory CD4+ clonotypes were comparable, averaging about 40,000 in patients and roughly 32,000 in controls. No sequences matching autoreactive T cell clones were present in some of the blood memory CD4+ repertoires from patients and controls. Plots comparing CSF and blood CD4+ T cell clonotypes from the same patient highlighted HCRT-specific and TRIB2-specific autoreactive clonotypes.

For TCR Vbeta sequencing, memory CD4+ T cells were sorted ex vivo from the peripheral blood of both healthy controls and narcolepsy patients. The sequenced material came from CD45RA- memory CD4+ T cells from PBMCs. Explained via the paper, the cell subset or site label denotes: memory T cells sorted ex vivo from peripheral blood. The TCR sequence derives from a human donor with narcolepsy. The rearrangement joined TRBV2 to TRBJ2-1; 7 nucleotides in the junction match TRBD2. The CDR3 reads CASSPGGGVNEQFF. The nucleotides read TGTGCCAGCAGCCCGGGAGGAGGGGTCAATGAGCAGTTCTTC.